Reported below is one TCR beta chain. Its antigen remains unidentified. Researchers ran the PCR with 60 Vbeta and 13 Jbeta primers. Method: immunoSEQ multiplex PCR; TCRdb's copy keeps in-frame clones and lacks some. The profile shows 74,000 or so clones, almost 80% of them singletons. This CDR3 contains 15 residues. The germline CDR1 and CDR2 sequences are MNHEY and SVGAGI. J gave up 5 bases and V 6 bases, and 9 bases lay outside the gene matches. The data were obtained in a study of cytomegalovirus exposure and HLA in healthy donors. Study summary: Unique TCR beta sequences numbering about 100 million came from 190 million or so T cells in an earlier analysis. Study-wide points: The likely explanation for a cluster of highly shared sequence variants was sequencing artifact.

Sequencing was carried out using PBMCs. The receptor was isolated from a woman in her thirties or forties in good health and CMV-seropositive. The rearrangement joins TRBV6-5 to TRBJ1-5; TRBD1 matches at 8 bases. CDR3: CASRPQTGDYQPQHF. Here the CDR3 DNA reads TGTGCCAGCAGACCCCAGACAGGGGATTATCAGCCCCAGCATTTT.